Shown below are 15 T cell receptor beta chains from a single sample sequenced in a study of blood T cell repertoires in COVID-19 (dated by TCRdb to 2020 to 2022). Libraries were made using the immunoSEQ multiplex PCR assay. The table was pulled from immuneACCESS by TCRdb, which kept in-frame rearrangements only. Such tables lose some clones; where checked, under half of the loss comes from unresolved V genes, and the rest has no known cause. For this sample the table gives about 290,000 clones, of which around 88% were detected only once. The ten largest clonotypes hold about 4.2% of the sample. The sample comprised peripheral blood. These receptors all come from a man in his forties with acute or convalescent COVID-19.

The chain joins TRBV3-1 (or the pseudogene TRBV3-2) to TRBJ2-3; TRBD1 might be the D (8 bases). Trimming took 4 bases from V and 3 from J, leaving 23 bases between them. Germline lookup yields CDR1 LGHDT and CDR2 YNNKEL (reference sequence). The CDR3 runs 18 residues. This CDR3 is CASSPRTGLRGGTDTQYF. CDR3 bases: TGTGCCAGCAGCCCAAGGACAGGGTTGAGGGGGGGGACAGATACGCAGTATTTT.

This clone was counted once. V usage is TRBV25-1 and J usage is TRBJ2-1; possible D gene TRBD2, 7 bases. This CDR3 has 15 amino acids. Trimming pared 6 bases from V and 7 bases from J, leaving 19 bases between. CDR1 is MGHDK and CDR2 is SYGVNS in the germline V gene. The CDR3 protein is CASSASGGLGNEQFF. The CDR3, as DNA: TGTGCCAGCAGCGCTTCCGGGGGGCTGGGGAATGAGCAGTTCTTC.

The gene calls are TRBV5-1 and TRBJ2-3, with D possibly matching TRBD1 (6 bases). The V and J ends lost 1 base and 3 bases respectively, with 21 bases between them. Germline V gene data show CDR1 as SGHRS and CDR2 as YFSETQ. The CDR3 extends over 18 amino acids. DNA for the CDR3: TGCGCCAGCAGCTTGCAAGGCCAAACAGGGTGGGGTACAGATACGCAGTATTTT. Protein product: CASSLQGQTGWGTDTQYF.

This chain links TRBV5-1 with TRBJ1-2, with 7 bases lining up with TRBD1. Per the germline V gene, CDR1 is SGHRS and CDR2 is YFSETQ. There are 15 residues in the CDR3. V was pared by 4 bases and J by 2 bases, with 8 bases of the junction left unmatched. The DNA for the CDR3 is TGCGCCAGCAGCCCTAATAGACAGGGAAACTATGGCTACACCTTC. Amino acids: CASSPNRQGNYGYTF.

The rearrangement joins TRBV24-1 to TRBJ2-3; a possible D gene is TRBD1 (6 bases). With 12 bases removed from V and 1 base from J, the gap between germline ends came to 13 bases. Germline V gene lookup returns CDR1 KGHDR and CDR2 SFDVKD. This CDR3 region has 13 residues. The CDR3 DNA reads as TGTGCCGTGGGGGCTTTCGGCACAGATACGCAGTATTTT. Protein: CAVGAFGTDTQYF.

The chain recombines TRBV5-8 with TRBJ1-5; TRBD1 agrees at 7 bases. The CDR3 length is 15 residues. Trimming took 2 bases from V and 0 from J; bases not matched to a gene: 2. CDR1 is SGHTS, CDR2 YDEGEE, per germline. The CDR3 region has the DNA TGTGCCAGCAGCTTTAGACAGGGTAGCAATCAGCCCCAGCATTTT. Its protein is CASSFRQGSNQPQHF.

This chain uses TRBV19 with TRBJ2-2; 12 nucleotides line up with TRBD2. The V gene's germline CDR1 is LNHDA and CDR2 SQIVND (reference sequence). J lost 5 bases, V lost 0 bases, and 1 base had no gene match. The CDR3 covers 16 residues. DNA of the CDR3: TGTGCCAGTAGTATAGAACTAGCGGGGGGTACCGGGGAGCTGTTTTTT. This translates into CASSIELAGGTGELFF.

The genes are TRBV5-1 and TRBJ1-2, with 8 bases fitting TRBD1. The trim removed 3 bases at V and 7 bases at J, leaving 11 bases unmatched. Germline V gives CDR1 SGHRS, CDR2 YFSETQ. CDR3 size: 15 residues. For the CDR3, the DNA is TGCGCCAGCAGCTCACAAGGACAGGGCTCGAGTGGCTACACCTTC. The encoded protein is CASSSQGQGSSGYTF.

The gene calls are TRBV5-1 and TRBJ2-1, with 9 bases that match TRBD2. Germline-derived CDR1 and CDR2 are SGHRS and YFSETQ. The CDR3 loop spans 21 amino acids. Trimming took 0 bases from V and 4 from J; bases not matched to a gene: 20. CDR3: CASSLDSLAGAFANQYNEQFF. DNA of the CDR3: TGCGCCAGCAGCTTGGATTCCTTAGCGGGGGCCTTCGCCAATCAGTACAATGAGCAGTTCTTC.

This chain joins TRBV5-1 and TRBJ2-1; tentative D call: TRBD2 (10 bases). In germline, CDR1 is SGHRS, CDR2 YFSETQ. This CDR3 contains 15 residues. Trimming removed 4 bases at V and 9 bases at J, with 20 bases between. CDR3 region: CASSHRGLAGVEQFF. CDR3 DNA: TGCGCCAGCAGCCACAGGGGGCTAGCGGGGGTTGAGCAGTTCTTC.

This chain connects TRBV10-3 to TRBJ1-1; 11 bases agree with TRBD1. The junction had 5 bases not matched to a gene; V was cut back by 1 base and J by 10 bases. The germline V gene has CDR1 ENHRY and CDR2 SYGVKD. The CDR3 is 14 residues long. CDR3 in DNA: TGTGCCATCAGTGAGTTAGGACAGGGGGCACGAGCTTTCTTT. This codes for CAISELGQGARAFF.

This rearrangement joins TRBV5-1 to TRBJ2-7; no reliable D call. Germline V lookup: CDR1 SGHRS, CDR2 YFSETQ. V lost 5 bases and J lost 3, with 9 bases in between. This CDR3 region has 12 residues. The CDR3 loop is CASSPGFYEQYF. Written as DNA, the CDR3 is TGCGCCAGCAGTCCAGGATTCTACGAGCAGTACTTC. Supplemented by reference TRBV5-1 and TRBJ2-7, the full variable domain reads KAGVTQTPRYLIKTRGQQVTLSCSPISGHRSVSWYQQTPGQGLQFLFEYFSETQRNKGNFPGRFSGRQFSNSRSEMNVSTLELGDSALYLCASSPGFYEQYFGPGTRLTVT.

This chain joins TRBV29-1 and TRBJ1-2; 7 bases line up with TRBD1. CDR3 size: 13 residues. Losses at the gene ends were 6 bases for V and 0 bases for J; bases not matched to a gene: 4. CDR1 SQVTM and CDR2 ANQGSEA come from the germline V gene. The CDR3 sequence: CSVAGQSNYGYTF. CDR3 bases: TGCAGCGTCGCGGGACAGTCTAACTATGGCTACACCTTC.

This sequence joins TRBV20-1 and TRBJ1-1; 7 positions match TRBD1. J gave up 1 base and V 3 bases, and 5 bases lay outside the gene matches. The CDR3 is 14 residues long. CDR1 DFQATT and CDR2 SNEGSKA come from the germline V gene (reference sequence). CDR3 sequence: CSASYRGSNTEAFF. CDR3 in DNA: TGCAGTGCTAGTTACAGGGGATCGAACACTGAAGCTTTCTTT.

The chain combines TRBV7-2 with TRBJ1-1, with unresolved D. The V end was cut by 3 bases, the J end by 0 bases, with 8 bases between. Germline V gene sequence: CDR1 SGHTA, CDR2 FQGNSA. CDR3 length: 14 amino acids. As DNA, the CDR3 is TGTGCCAGCAGCTTGAACTCCATGAACACTGAAGCTTTCTTT. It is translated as CASSLNSMNTEAFF.